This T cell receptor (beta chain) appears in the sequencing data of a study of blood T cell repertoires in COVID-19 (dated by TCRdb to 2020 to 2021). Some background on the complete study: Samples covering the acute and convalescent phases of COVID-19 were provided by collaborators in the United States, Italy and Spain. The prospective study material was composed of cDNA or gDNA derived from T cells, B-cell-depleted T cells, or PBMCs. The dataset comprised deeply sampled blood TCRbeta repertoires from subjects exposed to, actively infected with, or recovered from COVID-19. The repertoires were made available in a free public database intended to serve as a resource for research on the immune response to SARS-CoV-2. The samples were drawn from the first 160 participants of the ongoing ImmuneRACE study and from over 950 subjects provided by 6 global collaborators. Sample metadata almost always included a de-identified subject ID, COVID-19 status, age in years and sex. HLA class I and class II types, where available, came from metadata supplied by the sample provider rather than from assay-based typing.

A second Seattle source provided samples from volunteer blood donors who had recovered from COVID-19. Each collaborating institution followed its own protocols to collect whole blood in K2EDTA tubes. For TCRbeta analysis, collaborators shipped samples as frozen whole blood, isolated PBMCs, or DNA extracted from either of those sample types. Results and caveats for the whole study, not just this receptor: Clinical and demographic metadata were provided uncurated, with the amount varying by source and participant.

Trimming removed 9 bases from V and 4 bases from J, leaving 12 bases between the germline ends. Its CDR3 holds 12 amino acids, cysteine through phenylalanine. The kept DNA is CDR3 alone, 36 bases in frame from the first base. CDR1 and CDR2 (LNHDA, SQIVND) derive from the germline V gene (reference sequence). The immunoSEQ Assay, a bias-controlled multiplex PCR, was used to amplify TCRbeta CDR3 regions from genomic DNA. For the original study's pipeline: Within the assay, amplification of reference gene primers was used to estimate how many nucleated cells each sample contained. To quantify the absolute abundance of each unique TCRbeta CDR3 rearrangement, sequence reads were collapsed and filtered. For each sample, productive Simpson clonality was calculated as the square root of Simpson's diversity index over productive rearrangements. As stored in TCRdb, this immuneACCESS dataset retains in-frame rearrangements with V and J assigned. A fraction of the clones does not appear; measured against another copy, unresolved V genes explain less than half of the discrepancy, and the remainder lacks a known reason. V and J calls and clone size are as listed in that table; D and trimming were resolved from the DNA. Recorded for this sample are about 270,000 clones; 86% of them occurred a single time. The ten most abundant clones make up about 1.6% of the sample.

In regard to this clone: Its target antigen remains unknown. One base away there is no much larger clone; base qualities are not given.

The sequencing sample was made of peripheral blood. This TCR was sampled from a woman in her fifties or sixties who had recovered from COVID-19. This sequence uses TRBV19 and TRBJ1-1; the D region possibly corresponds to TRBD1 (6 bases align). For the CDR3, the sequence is CASNQGGTEAFF. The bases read TGTGCCAGCAACCAAGGGGGCACTGAAGCTTTCTTT. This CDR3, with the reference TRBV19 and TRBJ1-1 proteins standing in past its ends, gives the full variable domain DGGITQSPKYLFRKEGQNVTLSCEQNLNHDAMYWYRQDPGQGLRLIYYSQIVNDFQKGDIAEGYSVSREKKESFPLTVTSAQKNPTAFYLCASNQGGTEAFFGQGTRLTVV.